Listed below are T cell receptor beta chains from one sample, sequenced in a study of blood T cell repertoires in COVID-19. Repertoires were generated with immunoSEQ multiplex PCR, while TCRdb's copy carries only in-frame clones and drops some. The sample yields fewer than 300,000 clones, 65% to 90% seen once. Sequences were obtained from peripheral blood. These receptors originate from a man aged 45-60 years with active or convalescent COVID-19. The CDR3 runs from the conserved cysteine through the conserved F or W. Fields, in order: V gene, D gene, J gene, clone size, CDR3 protein, CDR3 DNA. D genes are given only for firm matches. Size is omitted from some rows. Given values are once, few, many or a class for expanded clones.

v_gene: TRBV3-1/TRBV3-2
d_gene: TRBD1
j_gene: TRBJ1-5
abundance: few
CDR3aa: CASSPGGHQPQHF
CDR3nt: TGTGCCAGCAGCCCAGGGGGCCATCAGCCCCAGCATTTT

v_gene: TRBV28
d_gene: .
j_gene: TRBJ2-3
abundance: .
CDR3aa: CASSLGGRMTDTQYF
CDR3nt: TGTGCCAGCAGTTTGGGGGGGCGCATGACAGATACGCAGTATTTT

v_gene: TRBV28
d_gene: .
j_gene: TRBJ1-1
abundance: .
CDR3aa: CASSFPTGNTEAFF
CDR3nt: TGTGCCAGCAGTTTCCCGACAGGGAACACTGAAGCTTTCTTT

v_gene: TRBV6-2/TRBV6-3
d_gene: .
j_gene: TRBJ1-4
abundance: .
CDR3aa: CASSQHPGRTNEKLFF
CDR3nt: TGTGCCAGCAGTCAACACCCAGGGAGGACTAATGAAAAACTGTTTTTT

v_gene: TRBV2
d_gene: TRBD2
j_gene: TRBJ2-1
abundance: .
CDR3aa: CASSSGKSSYNEQFF
CDR3nt: TGTGCCAGCTCCAGCGGGAAGAGCTCCTACAATGAGCAGTTCTTC

v_gene: TRBV5-1
d_gene: .
j_gene: TRBJ2-6
abundance: .
CDR3aa: CASSSGNSGANVLTF
CDR3nt: TGCGCCAGCAGCTCAGGAAACTCTGGGGCCAACGTCCTGACTTTC

v_gene: TRBV2
d_gene: TRBD2
j_gene: TRBJ2-3
abundance: .
CDR3aa: CASSGPKAGGSTDTQYF
CDR3nt: TGTGCCAGCAGTGGGCCCAAGGCGGGGGGAAGCACAGATACGCAGTATTTT

v_gene: TRBV5-1
d_gene: .
j_gene: TRBJ1-2
abundance: .
CDR3aa: CASSSVGHGYTF
CDR3nt: TGCGCCAGCAGCTCCGTCGGTCATGGCTACACCTTC

v_gene: TRBV30
d_gene: TRBD1
j_gene: TRBJ1-2
abundance: .
CDR3aa: CAWSARDSNGYTF
CDR3nt: TGTGCCTGGAGCGCCCGGGACAGCAATGGCTACACCTTC

v_gene: TRBV20-1
d_gene: .
j_gene: TRBJ2-3
abundance: .
CDR3aa: CSASSAGLTDTQYF
CDR3nt: TGCAGTGCTAGTTCTGCGGGGCTCACAGATACGCAGTATTTT

v_gene: TRBV7-9
d_gene: .
j_gene: TRBJ1-5
abundance: .
CDR3aa: CASSLMAGQPQHF
CDR3nt: TGTGCCAGCAGCTTAATGGCGGGGCAGCCCCAGCATTTT

v_gene: TRBV5-6
d_gene: .
j_gene: TRBJ1-1
abundance: .
CDR3aa: CASSLPGNTEAFF
CDR3nt: TGTGCCAGCAGCTTACCAGGGAACACTGAAGCTTTCTTT

v_gene: TRBV29-1
d_gene: TRBD2
j_gene: TRBJ2-7
abundance: .
CDR3aa: CSVEEAGGPRCYEQYF
CDR3nt: TGCAGCGTTGAAGAAGCGGGAGGCCCCCGTTGCTACGAGCAGTACTTC

v_gene: TRBV11-2
d_gene: TRBD2
j_gene: TRBJ2-2
abundance: .
CDR3aa: CASRRLAGGEVTGELFF
CDR3nt: TGTGCCAGCAGACGACTAGCGGGAGGGGAAGTGACCGGGGAGCTGTTTTTT

v_gene: TRBV28
d_gene: TRBD1
j_gene: TRBJ1-5
abundance: .
CDR3aa: CASSARTGMGNQPQHF
CDR3nt: TGTGCCAGCAGTGCCCGGACAGGGATGGGCAATCAGCCCCAGCATTTT

v_gene: TRBV28
d_gene: TRBD1
j_gene: TRBJ1-2
abundance: .
CDR3aa: CASSYGQANYGYTF
CDR3nt: TGTGCCAGCAGTTACGGACAGGCTAACTATGGCTACACCTTC

v_gene: TRBV27
d_gene: .
j_gene: TRBJ1-5
abundance: .
CDR3aa: CASSPLAGSSNQPQHF
CDR3nt: TGTGCCAGCAGCCCCCTGGCAGGAAGTAGCAATCAGCCCCAGCATTTT

v_gene: TRBV29-1
d_gene: TRBD1
j_gene: TRBJ2-2
abundance: once
CDR3aa: CSVKGQHTGELFF
CDR3nt: TGCAGCGTGAAGGGACAGCACACCGGGGAGCTGTTTTTT

v_gene: TRBV18
d_gene: .
j_gene: TRBJ1-1
abundance: .
CDR3aa: CASSPGKAPGAFF
CDR3nt: TGTGCCAGCTCACCAGGAAAGGCACCGGGAGCTTTCTTT

v_gene: TRBV29-1
d_gene: .
j_gene: TRBJ2-2
abundance: .
CDR3aa: CSVELAPGELFF
CDR3nt: TGCAGCGTTGAATTGGCTCCCGGGGAGCTGTTTTTT

v_gene: TRBV7-9
d_gene: .
j_gene: TRBJ2-2
abundance: .
CDR3aa: CASSPGGESGELFF
CDR3nt: TGTGCCAGCAGCCCCGGCGGTGAATCCGGGGAGCTGTTTTTT

v_gene: TRBV7-9
d_gene: TRBD1
j_gene: TRBJ2-3
abundance: .
CDR3aa: CASSERTGLLTDTQYF
CDR3nt: TGTGCCAGCAGTGAAAGGACAGGGCTTCTCACAGATACGCAGTATTTT

v_gene: TRBV6-5
d_gene: TRBD1
j_gene: TRBJ1-6
abundance: .
CDR3aa: CASATGTGDSSPLHF
CDR3nt: TGTGCCAGCGCGACAGGGACGGGGGACTCTTCACCCCTCCACTTT

v_gene: TRBV18
d_gene: .
j_gene: TRBJ1-3
abundance: .
CDR3aa: CASSPTYDSSGNTIYF
CDR3nt: TGTGCCAGCTCACCAACCTATGACAGCTCTGGAAACACCATATATTTT

v_gene: TRBV18
d_gene: .
j_gene: TRBJ1-2
abundance: .
CDR3aa: CASSPSRDFYGYTF
CDR3nt: TGTGCCAGCTCACCGTCCCGGGACTTCTATGGCTACACCTTC

v_gene: TRBV9
d_gene: TRBD1
j_gene: TRBJ2-1
abundance: .
CDR3aa: CASSFRDRGYYNEQFF
CDR3nt: TGTGCCAGCAGCTTCCGGGACAGGGGATACTACAATGAGCAGTTCTTC

v_gene: TRBV21-1
d_gene: .
j_gene: TRBJ2-7
abundance: .
CDR3aa: CASSKAYRQTYEQYF
CDR3nt: TGTGCCAGCAGCAAAGCGTATCGGCAGACTTACGAGCAGTACTTC

v_gene: TRBV27
d_gene: TRBD1
j_gene: TRBJ2-1
abundance: few
CDR3aa: CASSSGTGKYNEQFF
CDR3nt: TGTGCCAGCAGTTCCGGGACAGGGAAATACAATGAGCAGTTCTTC

v_gene: TRBV5-1
d_gene: .
j_gene: TRBJ2-2
abundance: .
CDR3aa: CASKVARTNTGELFF
CDR3nt: TGCGCCAGCAAGGTAGCAAGGACGAACACCGGGGAGCTGTTTTTT

v_gene: TRBV29-1
d_gene: .
j_gene: TRBJ1-2
abundance: .
CDR3aa: CSVERRVGYTF
CDR3nt: TGCAGCGTTGAACGGAGAGTGGGCTACACCTTC

v_gene: TRBV13
d_gene: TRBD2
j_gene: TRBJ2-1
abundance: .
CDR3aa: CASSSTSGAYNEQFF
CDR3nt: TGTGCCAGCAGCTCGACTAGCGGGGCTTACAATGAGCAGTTCTTC

v_gene: TRBV3-1/TRBV3-2
d_gene: .
j_gene: TRBJ1-2
abundance: few
CDR3aa: CASSQSGPLRAGGSYTF
CDR3nt: TGTGCCAGCAGCCAGTCAGGTCCCCTCAGGGCGGGAGGGAGCTACACCTTC

v_gene: TRBV9
d_gene: .
j_gene: TRBJ2-6
abundance: .
CDR3aa: CASSAQGLGGANVLTF
CDR3nt: TGTGCCAGCAGCGCACAGGGATTAGGTGGGGCCAACGTCCTGACTTTC

v_gene: TRBV21-1
d_gene: .
j_gene: TRBJ2-3
abundance: .
CDR3aa: CASSKELEGGQGYSDPPDTQYF
CDR3nt: TGTGCCAGCAGCAAAGAGCTGGAGGGGGGACAGGGCTATTCAGACCCCCCAGATACGCAGTATTTT

v_gene: TRBV7-8
d_gene: TRBD2
j_gene: TRBJ2-1
abundance: .
CDR3aa: CASSLLLAVEQFF
CDR3nt: TGTGCCAGCAGCTTACTACTAGCGGTCGAGCAGTTCTTC

v_gene: TRBV19
d_gene: TRBD2
j_gene: TRBJ2-1
abundance: .
CDR3aa: CASSPGLVGEQFF
CDR3nt: TGTGCCAGTAGCCCGGGACTAGTTGGTGAGCAGTTCTTC

v_gene: TRBV15
d_gene: .
j_gene: TRBJ1-3
abundance: .
CDR3aa: CATSQAPHGNTIYF
CDR3nt: TGTGCCACCAGCCAAGCGCCGCATGGAAACACCATATATTTT

v_gene: TRBV6-5
d_gene: .
j_gene: TRBJ2-7
abundance: .
CDR3aa: CASRTWTASSYEQYF
CDR3nt: TGTGCCAGCAGGACCTGGACTGCTAGCTCCTACGAGCAGTACTTC

v_gene: TRBV24-1
d_gene: TRBD1
j_gene: TRBJ2-1
abundance: .
CDR3aa: CATGDRPHEQFF
CDR3nt: TGTGCCACCGGGGACAGACCGCATGAGCAGTTCTTC

v_gene: TRBV6-2/TRBV6-3
d_gene: TRBD2
j_gene: TRBJ2-7
abundance: .
CDR3aa: CASSSLRLAGGLKQYF
CDR3nt: TGTGCCAGCAGTTCCCTCCGCCTAGCGGGAGGGTTGAAGCAGTACTTC

v_gene: TRBV7-9
d_gene: TRBD1
j_gene: TRBJ1-2
abundance: .
CDR3aa: CASSLELGQGQGYTF
CDR3nt: TGTGCCAGCAGCTTGGAATTGGGACAGGGGCAGGGCTACACCTTC

v_gene: TRBV18
d_gene: TRBD1
j_gene: TRBJ1-4
abundance: .
CDR3aa: CASSPGTANNEKLFF
CDR3nt: TGTGCCAGCTCACCCGGGACAGCCAATAATGAAAAACTGTTTTTT

v_gene: TRBV7-9
d_gene: TRBD1
j_gene: TRBJ1-2
abundance: .
CDR3aa: CASSQGQGGTKSYGYTF
CDR3nt: TGTGCCAGCAGCCAGGGACAGGGGGGGACCAAAAGCTATGGCTACACCTTC

v_gene: TRBV4-1
d_gene: .
j_gene: TRBJ2-7
abundance: .
CDR3aa: CASSQGGPPYEQYF
CDR3nt: TGCGCCAGCAGCCAAGGGGGCCCCCCCTACGAGCAGTACTTC

v_gene: TRBV7-2
d_gene: .
j_gene: TRBJ1-6
abundance: .
CDR3aa: CASSPTGIGSPLHF
CDR3nt: TGTGCCAGCAGCCCTACAGGGATTGGATCACCCCTCCACTTT

v_gene: TRBV6-5
d_gene: TRBD2
j_gene: TRBJ2-1
abundance: .
CDR3aa: CASRQRENYNEQFF
CDR3nt: TGTGCCAGCAGGCAGCGGGAGAACTACAATGAGCAGTTCTTC

v_gene: TRBV19
d_gene: .
j_gene: TRBJ1-3
abundance: .
CDR3aa: CASSIWAGSGNTIYF
CDR3nt: TGTGCCAGTAGTATTTGGGCAGGCTCTGGAAACACCATATATTTT

v_gene: TRBV5-1
d_gene: TRBD2
j_gene: TRBJ2-1
abundance: .
CDR3aa: CASSPGTSGSNEQFF
CDR3nt: TGCGCCAGCAGCCCTGGGACTAGCGGGAGCAATGAGCAGTTCTTC

v_gene: TRBV5-1
d_gene: TRBD1
j_gene: TRBJ1-1
abundance: .
CDR3aa: CASSLRATGGNTEAFF
CDR3nt: TGCGCCAGCAGCTTGAGAGCCACAGGGGGGAACACTGAAGCTTTCTTT

v_gene: TRBV9
d_gene: TRBD1
j_gene: TRBJ1-1
abundance: .
CDR3aa: CASSAGTGDFTEAFF
CDR3nt: TGTGCCAGCAGCGCCGGGACAGGGGACTTCACTGAAGCTTTCTTT

v_gene: TRBV5-1
d_gene: .
j_gene: TRBJ1-1
abundance: .
CDR3aa: CASSGGLHLNTEAFF
CDR3nt: TGCGCCAGCAGCGGCGGGTTACATCTCAACACTGAAGCTTTCTTT

v_gene: TRBV5-1
d_gene: TRBD2
j_gene: TRBJ2-1
abundance: .
CDR3aa: CASSLVAGGWNEQFF
CDR3nt: TGCGCCAGCAGCTTGGTAGCGGGAGGATGGAATGAGCAGTTCTTC

v_gene: TRBV27
d_gene: TRBD2
j_gene: TRBJ2-5
abundance: .
CDR3aa: CASSPRTSGRETQYF
CDR3nt: TGTGCCAGCAGTCCTCGGACTAGCGGGAGAGAGACCCAGTACTTC

v_gene: TRBV6-2/TRBV6-3
d_gene: .
j_gene: TRBJ2-2
abundance: .
CDR3aa: CASSSGLLGHTGELFF
CDR3nt: TGTGCCAGCAGTTCCGGACTCCTCGGGCACACCGGGGAGCTGTTTTTT

v_gene: TRBV6-5
d_gene: TRBD1
j_gene: TRBJ1-2
abundance: .
CDR3aa: CASTNRGYAGYTF
CDR3nt: TGTGCCAGCACCAACAGGGGCTATGCTGGCTACACCTTC